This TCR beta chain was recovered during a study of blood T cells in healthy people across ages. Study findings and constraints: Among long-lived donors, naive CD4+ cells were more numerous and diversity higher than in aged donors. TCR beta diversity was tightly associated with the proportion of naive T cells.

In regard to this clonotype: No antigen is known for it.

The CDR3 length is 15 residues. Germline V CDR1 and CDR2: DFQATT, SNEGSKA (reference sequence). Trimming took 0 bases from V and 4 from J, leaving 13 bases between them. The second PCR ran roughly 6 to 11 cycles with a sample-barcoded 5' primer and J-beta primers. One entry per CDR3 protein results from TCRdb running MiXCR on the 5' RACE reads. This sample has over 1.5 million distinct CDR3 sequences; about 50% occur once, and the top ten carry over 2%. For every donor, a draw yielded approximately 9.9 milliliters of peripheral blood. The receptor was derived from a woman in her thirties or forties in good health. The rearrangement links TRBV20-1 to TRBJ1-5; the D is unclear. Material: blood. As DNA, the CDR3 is TGCAGTGCTAGAGATTATGGGGTGCGGAATCAGCCCCAGCATTTT. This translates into CSARDYGVRNQPQHF.